This passage covers 10 T cell receptor beta chains from one sample sequenced in a study of EBV T-cell therapy then PD-1 blockade in nasopharyngeal carcinoma. Libraries were prepared by immunoSEQ multiplex PCR; TCRdb keeps only in-frame clonotypes and omits some of them. This sample has about 17,000 clones, with 65% to 85% found just once. Treatment noted: AdE1-LMPpoly-expanded autologous EBV-specific T-cell therapy followed by anti-PD-1 nivolumab. For these TCRs, the target antigens are not known. Here the sequenced sample was CD8+ T cells from blood, taken at day 0 from a patient whose treatment included autologous EBV-specific T cells and nivolumab. Receptor source: a man aged 40-50 years with nasopharyngeal carcinoma.

The chain couples TRBV4-1 to TRBJ2-5; possibly TRBD1 for D (5 bases). Per the germline V gene, CDR1 is MGHRA and CDR2 is YSYEKL. Trimming pared 4 bases from V and 1 base from J, leaving 19 bases between. The CDR3 has 17 residues. This CDR3 reads CASSPRAPSSLQETQYF. As DNA, the CDR3 is TGCGCCAGCAGCCCCAGGGCCCCCAGTAGCCTCCAAGAGACCCAGTACTTC.

The chain has TRBV2 and TRBJ2-6, with D maybe TRBD1 (6 bases). There are 12 residues in the CDR3. Germline-derived CDR1 and CDR2 are SNHLY and FYNNEI. CDR3 in amino acids: CGTGPGANVLTF. The CDR3 region has the DNA TGTGGTACAGGGCCTGGGGCCAACGTCCTGACTTTC.

This rearrangement joins TRBV4-3 to TRBJ2-7; the match to TRBD2 covers 8 bases. This CDR3 is 15 amino acids long. V was pared by 1 base and J by 0 bases, with 2 bases of the junction left unmatched. Germline V CDR1 and CDR2: LGHNA, YSLEER. CDR3 protein: CASSQALAVSYEQYF. The CDR3 nucleotides read TGCGCCAGCAGCCAAGCACTAGCGGTCTCCTACGAGCAGTACTTC.

The gene calls are TRBV6-5 and TRBJ2-1; 11 nucleotides line up with TRBD2. V lost 7 bases and J lost 8; bases outside the gene matches: 10. Germline-derived CDR1 and CDR2 are MNHEY and SVGAGI. The CDR3 loop spans 15 amino acids. The CDR3 spells CASTDLAGGRDEQFF. In nucleotides, the CDR3 is TGTGCCAGCACCGATTTAGCGGGGGGGCGGGATGAGCAGTTCTTC.

DNA of the CDR3: TGTGCCAGTAGTTACGGGACGAGCTTGTCCGAGCAGTACTTC. Encoded protein: CASSYGTSLSEQYF. The chain employs TRBV19 and TRBJ2-7; D is tentatively TRBD1 or TRBD2 (5 bases each). Trimming removed 5 bases from V and 6 bases from J, with 17 bases in between. CDR1 and CDR2 (germline): LNHDA, SQIVND (reference sequence). The CDR3 contains 14 residues.

The J gene is TRBJ2-5, the V gene TRBV5-1; the match to TRBD2 covers 7 bases. Trimming at V came to 4 bases and at J to 1 base, leaving 4 bases not matched to a gene. This CDR3 is built from 14 residues. Germline CDR1 reads SGHRS; CDR2 reads YFSETQ. The CDR3 loop reads CASSPRGTQETQYF. CDR3 nucleotides: TGCGCCAGCAGCCCGCGGGGGACCCAAGAGACCCAGTACTTC.

The CDR3 protein is CASSKTELNTEAFF. CDR3 in DNA: TGTGCCAGCAGTAAAACAGAGCTGAACACTGAAGCTTTCTTT. The rearrangement joins TRBV6-2 or TRBV6-3 to TRBJ1-1, with D uncertain. V was shortened by 5 bases and J by 0 bases, with 10 bases between the two germline ends. The CDR3 extends over 14 amino acids. The germline gives CDR1 MNHEY, CDR2 SVGEGT.

The gene calls are TRBV21-1 and TRBJ1-1; TRBD1 is the table's D call and was not checked against the DNA. TRBV21-1 is deemed a pseudogene. The CDR3 runs 12 residues. CDR3 DNA sequence: TGTGCCAGCAGAGACAGGGTTACTGAAGCTTTCTTT. It is translated as CASRDRVTEAFF.

The count of this clone is one. The CDR3 loop reads CASSLLGGAAETQYF. The CDR3 region has the DNA TGTGCCAGCAGTCTATTGGGGGGGGCCGCGGAGACCCAGTACTTC. This chain uses TRBV6-5 with TRBJ2-5, with D possibly TRBD2 on 7 matching bases. V was clipped by 5 bases and J by 5 bases, with 18 bases between them. The germline gives CDR1 MNHEY, CDR2 SVGAGI. The CDR3 covers 15 residues.

This clone was counted a few times. The rearrangement uses TRBV13 and TRBJ2-3; a possible D gene is TRBD2 (7 bases). Germline V gives CDR1 PRHDT, CDR2 FYEKMQ (reference sequence). V was pared by 0 bases and J by 9 bases, with 10 bases between. The CDR3 is made up of 13 amino acids. The CDR3 is CASSLGTGGTQYF. The CDR3 DNA is TGTGCCAGCAGCTTAGGGACGGGGGGCACGCAGTATTTT.